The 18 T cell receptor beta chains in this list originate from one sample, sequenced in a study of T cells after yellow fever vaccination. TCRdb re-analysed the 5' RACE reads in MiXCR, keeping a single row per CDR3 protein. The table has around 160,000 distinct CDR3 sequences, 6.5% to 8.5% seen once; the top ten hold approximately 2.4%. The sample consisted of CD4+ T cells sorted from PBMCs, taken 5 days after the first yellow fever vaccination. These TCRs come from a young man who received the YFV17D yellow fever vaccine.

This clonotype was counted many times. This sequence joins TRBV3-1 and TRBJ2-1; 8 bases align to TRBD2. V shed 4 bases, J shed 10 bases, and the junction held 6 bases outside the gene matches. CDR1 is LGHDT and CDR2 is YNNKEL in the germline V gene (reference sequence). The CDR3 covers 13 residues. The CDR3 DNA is TGTGCCAGCAGCCTCGGGGGGGCCGGGGAGCAGTTCTTC. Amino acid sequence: CASSLGGAGEQFF.

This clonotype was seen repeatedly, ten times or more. Here the CDR3 reads CASSPRERGEQFF. The CDR3 coding sequence is TGTGCCAGCAGCCCCCGAGAGCGGGGGGAGCAGTTCTTC. The chain uses TRBV3-1 and TRBJ2-1, with 8 bases matching TRBD2. The J segment lost 10 bases and the V segment lost 4 bases, leaving 6 bases of the junction unmatched. The germline CDR1 and CDR2 sequences are LGHDT and YNNKEL (reference sequence). The CDR3 sequence is 13 residues long.

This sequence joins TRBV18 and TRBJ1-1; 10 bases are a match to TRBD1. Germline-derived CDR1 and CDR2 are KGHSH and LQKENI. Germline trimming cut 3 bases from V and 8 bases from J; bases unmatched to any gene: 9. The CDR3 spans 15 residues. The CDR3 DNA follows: TGTGCCAGCTCACCCCGACAGGGGGCAGGGTTCGAAGCTTTCTTT. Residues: CASSPRQGAGFEAFF.

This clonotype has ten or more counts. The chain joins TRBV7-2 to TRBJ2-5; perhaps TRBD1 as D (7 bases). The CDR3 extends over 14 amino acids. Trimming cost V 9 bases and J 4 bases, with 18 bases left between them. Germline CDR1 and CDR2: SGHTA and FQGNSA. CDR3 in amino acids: CASRRGPEPETQYF. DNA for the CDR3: TGTGCCAGTCGGAGGGGGCCAGAGCCAGAGACCCAGTACTTC.

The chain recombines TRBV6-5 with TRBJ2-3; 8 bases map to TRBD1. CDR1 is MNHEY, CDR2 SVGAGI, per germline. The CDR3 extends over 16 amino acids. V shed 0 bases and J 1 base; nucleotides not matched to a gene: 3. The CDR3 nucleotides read TGTGCCAGCAGTTACTCCTACAGGGGGGGCACAGATACGCAGTATTTT. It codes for CASSYSYRGGTDTQYF.

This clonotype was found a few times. CDR3 coding DNA: TGTGCCAGCAGCCCAAGACCGGGACAGGGGGACCAGTTCTTC. Protein sequence: CASSPRPGQGDQFF. The chain carries TRBV6-6 and TRBJ2-1; the match to TRBD1 covers 11 bases. J was trimmed by 13 bases and V by 6 bases; bases with no gene match: 11. The CDR3 is 14 residues long. Germline V gives CDR1 MNHNY, CDR2 SVGAGI (reference sequence).

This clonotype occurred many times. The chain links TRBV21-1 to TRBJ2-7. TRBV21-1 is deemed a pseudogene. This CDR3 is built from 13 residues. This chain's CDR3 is CASSKDSSYEQYV. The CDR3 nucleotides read TGTGCCAGCAGCAAAGACAGTTCCTACGAGCAGTACGTC.

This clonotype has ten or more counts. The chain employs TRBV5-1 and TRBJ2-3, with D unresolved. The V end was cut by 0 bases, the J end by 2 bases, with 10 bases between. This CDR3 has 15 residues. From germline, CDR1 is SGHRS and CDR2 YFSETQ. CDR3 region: CASSLGHPNTDTQYF. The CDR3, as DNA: TGCGCCAGCAGCTTGGGACACCCTAACACAGATACGCAGTATTTT.

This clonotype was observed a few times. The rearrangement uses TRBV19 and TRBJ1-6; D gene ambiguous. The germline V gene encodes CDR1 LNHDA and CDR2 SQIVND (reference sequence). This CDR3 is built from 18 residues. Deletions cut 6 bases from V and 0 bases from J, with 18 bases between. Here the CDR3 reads CASRASSVRSSYNSPLHF. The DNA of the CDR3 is TGTGCCAGTAGGGCCTCGAGTGTTCGGAGCTCCTATAATTCACCCCTCCACTTT.

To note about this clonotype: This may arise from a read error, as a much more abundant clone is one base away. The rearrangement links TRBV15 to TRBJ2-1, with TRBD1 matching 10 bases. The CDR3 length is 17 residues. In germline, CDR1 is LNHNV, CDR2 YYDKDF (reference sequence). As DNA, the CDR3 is TGTGCCATCAGCAGATACTCCGGGACAGGGGCAGTGGATGAGCAGTTCTTC. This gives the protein CAISRYSGTGAVDEQFF.

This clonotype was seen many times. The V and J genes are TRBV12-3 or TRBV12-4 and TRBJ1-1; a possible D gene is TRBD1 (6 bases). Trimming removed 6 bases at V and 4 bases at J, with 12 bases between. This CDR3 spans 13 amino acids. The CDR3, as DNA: TGTGCCAGCAGGTACAGGGACTTCACTGAAGCTTTCTTT. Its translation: CASRYRDFTEAFF.

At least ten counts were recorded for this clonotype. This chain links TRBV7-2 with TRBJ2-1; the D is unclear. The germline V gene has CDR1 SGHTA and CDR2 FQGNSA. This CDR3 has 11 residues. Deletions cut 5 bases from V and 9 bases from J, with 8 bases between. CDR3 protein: CASSQLGEQFF. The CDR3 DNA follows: TGTGCCAGCAGCCAACTTGGTGAGCAGTTCTTC.

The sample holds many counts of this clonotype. CDR3 protein: CASSRSEGQPQHF. CDR3 sequence (DNA): TGTGCCAGCAGCCGTAGTGAGGGACAGCCCCAGCATTTT. V usage is TRBV27 and J usage is TRBJ1-5, with D unclear. Trimming removed 6 bases at V and 7 bases at J, with 13 bases between. The CDR3 has 13 amino acids. Germline CDR1 MNHEY, CDR2 SMNVEV (reference sequence).

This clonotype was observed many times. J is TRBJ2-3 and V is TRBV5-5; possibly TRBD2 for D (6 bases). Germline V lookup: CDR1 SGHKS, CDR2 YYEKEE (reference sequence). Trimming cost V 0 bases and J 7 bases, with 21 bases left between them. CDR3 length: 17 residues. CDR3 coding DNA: TGTGCCAGCAGCTTGGGAGGCAGGGTGGGAGGTAGAAATACGCAGTATTTT. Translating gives CASSLGGRVGGRNTQYF.

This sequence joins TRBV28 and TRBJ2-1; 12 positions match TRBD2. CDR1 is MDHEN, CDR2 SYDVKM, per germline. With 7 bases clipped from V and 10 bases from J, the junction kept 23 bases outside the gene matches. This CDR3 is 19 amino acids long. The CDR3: CASINGDRTASGGAGEQFF. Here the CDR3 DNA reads TGTGCCAGCATCAACGGGGACAGGACCGCTAGCGGGGGGGCTGGAGAGCAGTTCTTC.

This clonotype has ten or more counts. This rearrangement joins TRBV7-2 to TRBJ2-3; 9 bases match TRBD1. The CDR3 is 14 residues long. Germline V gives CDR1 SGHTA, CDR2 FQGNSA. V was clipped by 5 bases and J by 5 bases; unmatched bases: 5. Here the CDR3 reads CASSLGTGIDTQYF. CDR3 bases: TGTGCCAGCAGCCTAGGGACAGGGATAGATACGCAGTATTTT.

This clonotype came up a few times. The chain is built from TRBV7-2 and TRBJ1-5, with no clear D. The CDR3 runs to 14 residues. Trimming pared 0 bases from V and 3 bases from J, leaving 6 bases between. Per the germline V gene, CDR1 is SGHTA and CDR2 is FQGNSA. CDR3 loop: CASSLAVNNQPQHF. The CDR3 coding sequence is TGTGCCAGCAGCTTAGCGGTCAACAATCAGCCCCAGCATTTT.

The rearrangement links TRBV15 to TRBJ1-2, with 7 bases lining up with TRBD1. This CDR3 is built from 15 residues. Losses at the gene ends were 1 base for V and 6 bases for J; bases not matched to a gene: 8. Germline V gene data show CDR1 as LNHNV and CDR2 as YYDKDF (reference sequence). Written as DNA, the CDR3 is TGTGCCACCAGCAGAGCTCCGACAGGGTTGAATGGCTACACCTTC. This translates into CATSRAPTGLNGYTF.